This T cell receptor beta chain was recovered during a study of cytomegalovirus exposure and HLA in healthy donors. Study-wide findings and caveats: Rarity held for most TCR sequences, but there were some public TCRs that occurred in many donors. Productive rates of about 87% or about 30% were seen for most TCR beta V segments in an earlier analysis. Presence/absence analyses assumed roughly uniform sequencing depth across donors, which may not hold.

The PCR used 60 Vbeta and 13 Jbeta primers. Using immunoSEQ multiplex PCR, the repertoire was profiled, and TCRdb retains in-frame clones only, with some absent. The table has 150,000 to 200,000 clones, almost 85% seen once. Germline V gives CDR1 MNHEY, CDR2 SMNVEV (reference sequence). J lost 7 bases, V lost 6 bases, and 8 bases had no gene match. CDR3 length: 14 amino acids. Regarding this clone: Its matching antigen is unknown.

The rearrangement links TRBV27 to TRBJ2-7; 11 bases are shared with TRBD2. The sample taken for sequencing was PBMCs. This receptor was obtained from a girl under 18 in good health and CMV-seropositive. The CDR3 region has the DNA TGTGCCAGCAGGGATAGCGGGGGGGCGTGGGAGCAGTACTTC. It encodes CASRDSGGAWEQYF.